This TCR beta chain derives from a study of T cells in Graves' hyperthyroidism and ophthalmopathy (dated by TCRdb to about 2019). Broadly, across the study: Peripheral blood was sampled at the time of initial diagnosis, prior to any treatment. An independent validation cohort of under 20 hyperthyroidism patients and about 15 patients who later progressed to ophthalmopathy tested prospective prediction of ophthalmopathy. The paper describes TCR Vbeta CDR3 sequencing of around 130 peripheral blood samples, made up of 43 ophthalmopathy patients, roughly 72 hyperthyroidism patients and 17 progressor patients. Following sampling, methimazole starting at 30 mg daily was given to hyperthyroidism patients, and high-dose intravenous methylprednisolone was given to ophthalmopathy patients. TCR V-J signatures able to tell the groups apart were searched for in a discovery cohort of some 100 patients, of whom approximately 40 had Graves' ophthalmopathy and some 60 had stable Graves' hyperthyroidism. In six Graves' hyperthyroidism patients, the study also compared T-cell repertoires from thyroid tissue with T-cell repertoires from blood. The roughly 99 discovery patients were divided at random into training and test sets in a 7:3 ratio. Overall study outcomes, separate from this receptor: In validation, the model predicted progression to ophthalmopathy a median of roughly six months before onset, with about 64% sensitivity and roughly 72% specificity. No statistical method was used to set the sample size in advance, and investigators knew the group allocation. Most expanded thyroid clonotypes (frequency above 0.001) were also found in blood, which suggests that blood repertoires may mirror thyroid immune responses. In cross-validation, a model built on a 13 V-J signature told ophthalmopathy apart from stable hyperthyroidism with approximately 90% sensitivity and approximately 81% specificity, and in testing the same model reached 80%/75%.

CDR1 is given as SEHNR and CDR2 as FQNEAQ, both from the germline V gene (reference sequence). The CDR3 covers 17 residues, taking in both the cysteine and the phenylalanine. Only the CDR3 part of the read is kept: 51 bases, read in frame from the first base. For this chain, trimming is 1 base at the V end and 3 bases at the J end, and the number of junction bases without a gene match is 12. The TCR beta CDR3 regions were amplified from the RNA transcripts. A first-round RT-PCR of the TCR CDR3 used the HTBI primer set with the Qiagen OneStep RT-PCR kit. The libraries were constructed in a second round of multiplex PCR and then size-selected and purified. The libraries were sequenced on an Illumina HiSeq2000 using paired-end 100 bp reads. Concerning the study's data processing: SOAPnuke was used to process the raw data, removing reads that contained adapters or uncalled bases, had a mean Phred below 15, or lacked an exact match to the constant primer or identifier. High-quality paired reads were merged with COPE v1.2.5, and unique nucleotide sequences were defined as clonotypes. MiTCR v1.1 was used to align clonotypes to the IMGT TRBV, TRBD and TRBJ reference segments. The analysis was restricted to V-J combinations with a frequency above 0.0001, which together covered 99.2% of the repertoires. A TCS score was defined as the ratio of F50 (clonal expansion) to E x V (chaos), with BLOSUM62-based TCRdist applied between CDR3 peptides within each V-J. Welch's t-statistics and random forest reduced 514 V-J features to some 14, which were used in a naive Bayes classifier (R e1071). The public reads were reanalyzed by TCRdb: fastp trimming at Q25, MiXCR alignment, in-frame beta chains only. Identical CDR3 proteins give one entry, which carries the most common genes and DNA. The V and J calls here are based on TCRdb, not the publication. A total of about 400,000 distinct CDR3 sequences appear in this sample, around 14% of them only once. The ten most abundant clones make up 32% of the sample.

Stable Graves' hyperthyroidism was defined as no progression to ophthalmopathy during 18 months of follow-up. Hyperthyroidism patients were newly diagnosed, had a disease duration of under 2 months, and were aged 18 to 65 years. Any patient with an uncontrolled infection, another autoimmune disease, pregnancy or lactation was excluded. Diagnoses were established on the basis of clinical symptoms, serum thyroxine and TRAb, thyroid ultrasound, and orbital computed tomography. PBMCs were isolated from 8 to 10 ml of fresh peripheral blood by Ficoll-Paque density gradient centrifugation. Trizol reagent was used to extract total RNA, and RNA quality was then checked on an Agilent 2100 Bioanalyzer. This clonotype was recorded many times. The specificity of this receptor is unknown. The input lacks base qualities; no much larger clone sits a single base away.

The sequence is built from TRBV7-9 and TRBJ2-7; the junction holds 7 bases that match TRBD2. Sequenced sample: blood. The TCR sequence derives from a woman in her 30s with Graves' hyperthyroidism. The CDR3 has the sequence CASSLGAGAQTGYEQYF. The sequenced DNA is TGTGCCAGCAGCTTAGGTGCGGGAGCCCAAACGGGCTACGAGCAGTACTTC.